This TCR beta chain was sequenced during a study of Ad26.COV2.S vaccination and SARS-CoV-2 variants. Notes on the study in general: Breadth measured for non-spike TCRs was similar across vaccine and placebo recipients. Vaccinees showed greater spike-specific TCR breadth than placebo recipients.

This table comes from immunoSEQ multiplex PCR, and its TCRdb copy is limited to in-frame clones, with some not included. The profile shows about 140,000 clones, just over 85% of them singletons. As to this clone: Its antigen remains unknown.

The trim removed 1 base at V and 0 bases at J, leaving 8 bases unmatched. Germline CDR1 and CDR2: LGHNA and YSLEER. The CDR3 runs to 17 residues. The sequences come from peripheral blood, collected after recovery from COVID-19. The V call is TRBV4-3, the J call TRBJ1-1; 7 bases match TRBD1. The receptor was isolated from a human donor who had recovered from COVID-19. The CDR3 region is CASSQVLTGTVNTEAFF. CDR3 coding DNA: TGCGCCAGCAGCCAAGTTCTCACCGGGACAGTGAACACTGAAGCTTTCTTT.